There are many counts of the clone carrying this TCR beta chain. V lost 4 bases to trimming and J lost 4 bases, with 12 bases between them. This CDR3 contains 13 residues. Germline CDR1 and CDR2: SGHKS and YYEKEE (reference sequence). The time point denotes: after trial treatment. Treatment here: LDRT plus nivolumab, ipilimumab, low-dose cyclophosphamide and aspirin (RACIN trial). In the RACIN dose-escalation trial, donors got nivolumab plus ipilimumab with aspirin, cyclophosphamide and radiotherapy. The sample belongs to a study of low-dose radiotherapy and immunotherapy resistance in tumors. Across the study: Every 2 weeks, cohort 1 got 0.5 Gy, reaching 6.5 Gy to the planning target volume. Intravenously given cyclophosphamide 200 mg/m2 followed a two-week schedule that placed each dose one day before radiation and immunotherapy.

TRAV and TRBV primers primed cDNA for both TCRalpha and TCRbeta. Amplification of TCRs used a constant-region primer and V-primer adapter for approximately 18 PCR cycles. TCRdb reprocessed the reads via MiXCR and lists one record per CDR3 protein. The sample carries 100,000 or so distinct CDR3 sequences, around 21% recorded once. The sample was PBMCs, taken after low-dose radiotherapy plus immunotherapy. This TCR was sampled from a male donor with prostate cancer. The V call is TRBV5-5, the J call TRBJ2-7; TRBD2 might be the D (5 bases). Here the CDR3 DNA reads TGTGCCAGCAGCCAACTAGGGCGATACGAGCAGTACTTC. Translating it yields CASSQLGRYEQYF.